Below, one T cell receptor (beta chain) is given with its context. Under the authors' procedure: Cell counts per sample came from amplifying reference gene primers. The repertoire was sequenced with immunoSEQ multiplex PCR; TCRdb's copy has only in-frame clones and lacks some. That table gives V, J and clone size, and the DNA gave D and trimming. The sample contains more than 300,000 clones, roughly 86% of which appear only once. The sample originates from a study of blood T cell repertoires in COVID-19. Germline CDR1 SNHLY, CDR2 FYNNEI. CDR3 length: 13 amino acids. V lost 9 bases, J lost 4 bases, and 15 bases lay in between.

The sample comprised PBMCs or T cells enriched from blood (not recorded which). J is TRBJ2-5 and V is TRBV2; TRBD2 is a possible D gene (6 bases). The clonotype was recovered from a woman aged 25 to 39 who had recovered from COVID-19. CDR3 bases: TGTGCCAGGGAACGGGAGTCGGGAGAGACCCAGTACTTC. Translating it yields CARERESGETQYF.